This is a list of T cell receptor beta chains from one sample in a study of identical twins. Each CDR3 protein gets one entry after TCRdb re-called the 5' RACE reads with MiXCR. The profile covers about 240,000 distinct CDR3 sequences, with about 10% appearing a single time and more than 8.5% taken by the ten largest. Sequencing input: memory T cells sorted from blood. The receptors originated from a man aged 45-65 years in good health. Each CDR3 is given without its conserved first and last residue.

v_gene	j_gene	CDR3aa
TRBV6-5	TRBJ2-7	ASSSGLASPREQY
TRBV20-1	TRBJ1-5	SAGTLDQPQH
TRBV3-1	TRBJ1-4	ASSLQQGTEKLF
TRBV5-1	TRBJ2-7	ASSLLRGYEQY
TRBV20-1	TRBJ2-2	SAQGLAGNTGELF
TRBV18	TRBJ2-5	ASSRDSSGWETQY
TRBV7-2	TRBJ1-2	ASSSGGKGYT
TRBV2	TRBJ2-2	ASSEEQGQNTGELF
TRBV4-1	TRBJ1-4	ASSLRSASKLF
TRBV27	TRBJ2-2	ASRNQGNTGELF
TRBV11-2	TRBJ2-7	ASSALAGYEQY
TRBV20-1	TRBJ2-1	SAYAGVHNEQF
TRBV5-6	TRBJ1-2	ASSRRTAGYT
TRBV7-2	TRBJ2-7	ASSAGLVGEQY
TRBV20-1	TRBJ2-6	SAQKLHSSGANVLT
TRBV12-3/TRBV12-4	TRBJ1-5	ASSLVEGQPQH
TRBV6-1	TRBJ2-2	ASRTRGTGELF
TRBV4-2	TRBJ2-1	ASSPGTSGGAYEQF
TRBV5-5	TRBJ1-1	ASSSVREAF
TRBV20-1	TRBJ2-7	SASPGLALGEQY
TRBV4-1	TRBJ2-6	ASSQTPGQSFAGANVLT
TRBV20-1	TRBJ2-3	SAPGTGTDTQY
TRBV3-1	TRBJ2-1	ASRLTAGDNEQF
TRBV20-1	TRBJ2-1	SASTGLSTYNEQF
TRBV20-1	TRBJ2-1	SARDLDRGNEQF
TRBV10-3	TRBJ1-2	AISESVGGYT
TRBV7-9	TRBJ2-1	ASKLRRDANEQF
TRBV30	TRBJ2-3	AWKGEVAGADTQY